The clone carrying this TCR beta chain has just a few counts. Antigen specificity is unknown. V dropped 2 bases and J dropped 0; count of bases not matched to a gene: 1. The CDR3 totals 15 residues. Looked up from germline, CDR1 is LGHNT and CDR2 is FRNRAP. The data stem from a study of blood T cells in healthy people across ages. Study observations and caveats: Versus aged donors, long-lived donors had higher diversity and more naive CD4+ cells. Per-million-T-cell TCR beta diversity fell roughly linearly with age.

The use of a sample-barcoded 5' primer and a J-beta primer mix characterized a second PCR of about 6 to 11 cycles. TCRdb re-analysed the 5' RACE reads in MiXCR, keeping a single row per CDR3 protein. The data contain about 640,000 distinct CDR3 sequences, 40% to 50% of them singletons. The material sequenced was blood. The V gene is TRBV12-5, the J gene TRBJ2-1; TRBD1 matches 7 bases. The TCR comes from a man aged 80 or over in good health. The CDR3 sequence: CASGLRDSSYNEQFF. CDR3 in DNA: TGTGCTAGTGGTTTGCGGGACAGCTCCTACAATGAGCAGTTCTTC.